These T cell receptor beta chains were read from a single sample in a study of CD8+ T cells in alopecia areata. Clones were sequenced by immunoSEQ multiplex PCR, and TCRdb holds only the in-frame ones, with some missing. The sample holds 190,000 or so clones, 60% seen once. The input for sequencing was CD4+ T cells sorted from blood, taken at week 4, from a patient treated with tofacitinib. The receptors were sampled from a human donor with alopecia areata. The CDR3 runs from the conserved cysteine through the conserved F or W.

>TRBJ2-1|TRBV29-1
CSVEDSDSRLYNEQFF
>TRBJ2-5|TRBV7-9
CASSSRLGETQYF
>TRBJ1-1|TRBV30
CAWSVRGYNTEAFF
>TRBJ1-5|TRBV9
CASSQAGTSNQPQHF
>TRBJ2-5|TRBV27
CASSKGAMPGSQYF
>TRBJ1-2|TRBV29-1
CSVVGDRGYGYTF
>TRBJ2-5|TRBV9
CASSVGTDRSETQYF
>TRBJ2-2|TRBV29-1
CSVAETYIANTGELFF
>TRBJ1-1|TRBV4-3
CASSQGYTEGTEAFF
>TRBJ2-2|TRBV6-5
CASRWDRGNTGELFF
>TRBJ2-1|TRBV5-6
CASVSAAGADNEQFF
>TRBJ2-4|TRBV30
CAWTLGRGRGKNIQYF
>TRBJ2-1|TRBV30
CAWSVGGTYNEQFF
>TRBJ2-5|TRBV2
CASEEQETQYF
>TRBJ2-1|TRBV5-4
CASSFTSGGPSEQFF
>TRBJ2-3|TRBV9
CASSLLAAKTTDTQYF
>TRBJ2-1|TRBV29-1
CSVATLLSYNEQFF
>TRBJ2-3|TRBV5-1
CASSLEVVTDTQYF
>TRBJ2-7|TRBV28
CASSPGGRDEQYF
>TRBJ1-4|TRBV30
CAWMGATNEKLFF
>TRBJ2-1|TRBV4-2
CASSQWDSSYNEQFF
>TRBJ2-3|TRBV10-3
CAIREGLAGISADTQYF
>TRBJ2-7|TRBV11-2
CASSPLYEQYF
>TRBJ2-1|TRBV28
CASSLTSGGRNNEQFF
>TRBJ1-1|TRBV13
CASIWRGHFRGNTEAFF
>TRBJ1-6|TRBV5-4
CASSLDSEPLHF
>TRBJ2-5|TRBV27
CASSLSQLAGGPETQYF
>TRBJ2-2|TRBV9
CASSVDTAAGVAGELFF
>TRBJ2-1|TRBV29-1
CSVEGTQEQFF
>TRBJ2-3|TRBV15
CATSRETDTQYF
>TRBJ1-5|TRBV7-2
CASSLYNVGSYSNQPQHF
>TRBJ2-7|TRBV9
CASSVGSRAGHHEQYF
>TRBJ2-7|TRBV7-2
CASRPLTRPYEQYF
>TRBJ2-7|TRBV30
CAWSVDSGQLSSTYEQYF
>TRBJ1-1|TRBV5-1
CASSFPGRQGLHGAEAFF
>TRBJ2-3|TRBV29-1
CSVAPGDTQYF
>TRBJ1-5|TRBV29-1
CSVEEDSNQPQHF